The rows below give T cell receptor beta chains drawn from one sample of a study of shared T cell receptors in the human thymus. Produced via immunoSEQ multiplex PCR; TCRdb's table is partial and in-frame only. Seen here are approximately 68,000 clones, more than 90% observed once, and the top ten hold roughly 0.03%. The sample consisted of thymocytes. The receptors stem from a human donor. Both conserved end residues are part of each CDR3. A D gene is named only where the DNA matches it firmly.

j_gene | v_gene | d_gene | CDR3aa
TRBJ2-3 | TRBV28 | NA | CASSLFSGDERDTQYF
TRBJ2-1 | TRBV29-1 | TRBD2 | CSVDRLAGGMNNEQFF
TRBJ2-5 | TRBV25-1 | NA | CASSGGGGGQETQYF
TRBJ2-5 | TRBV9 | NA | CASSTEAASRETQYF
TRBJ2-3 | TRBV5-6 | TRBD2 | CASSRTSGEYSSTDTQYF
TRBJ2-3 | TRBV14 | TRBD1 | CASRSTGGRSTDTQYF
TRBJ1-6 | TRBV11-2 | NA | CASSLKESSYNSPLHF
TRBJ2-6 | TRBV7-9 | TRBD1 | CASSLGWGQGVSWANVLTF
TRBJ1-5 | TRBV18 | TRBD1 | CASSSAAPGQGRGQPQHF
TRBJ1-4 | TRBV11-2 | NA | CASSVGQLNEKLFF
TRBJ2-2 | TRBV4-2 | TRBD2 | CASSQGASGGAIGELFF
TRBJ2-3 | TRBV4-1 | NA | CASSQEEGRGTDTQYF
TRBJ2-5 | TRBV7-3 | TRBD1 | CASFERQGEETQYF
TRBJ1-5 | TRBV6-5 | TRBD1 | CASRPLQGEAQHF
TRBJ1-1 | TRBV6-1 | TRBD1 | CASKGTATEAFF
TRBJ1-6 | TRBV6-5 | TRBD1 | CASKPGQYNSPLHF
TRBJ2-1 | TRBV4-3 | NA | CASSQVSLSWLGNEQFF
TRBJ1-5 | TRBV7-3 | NA | CASSLIGVLGTKAYSNQPQHF
TRBJ1-6 | TRBV7-6 | NA | CASSLGTRGAAANSPLHF
TRBJ2-1 | TRBV7-2 | TRBD1 | CASRISISRGQSNEQFF
TRBJ2-1 | TRBV4-1 | NA | CASSQVYEQFF
TRBJ2-7 | TRBV18 | NA | CASSPGGSSYEQYF
TRBJ1-5 | TRBV5-6 | TRBD1 | CASSAGQGNNSNQPQHF
TRBJ1-4 | TRBV15 | NA | CATSRDRGANEKLFF
TRBJ1-2 | TRBV7-2 | NA | CARGGYDGYTF
TRBJ2-1 | TRBV2 | NA | CASSETGQGVGNEQFF
TRBJ1-4 | TRBV25-1 | NA | CASTPGGGGDINEKLFF
TRBJ1-2 | TRBV5-1 | NA | CASSWGKAIYGYTF
TRBJ2-5 | TRBV2 | NA | CASSDDRGLPQETQYF
TRBJ2-1 | TRBV12-5 | NA | CASAGQAPSYNEQFF
TRBJ1-1 | TRBV15 | NA | CATYRQGNTEAFF
TRBJ2-3 | TRBV5-1 | NA | CASSFHSQTTDTQYF
TRBJ2-3 | TRBV27 | TRBD2 | CASSTSGGAGDTQYF
TRBJ1-5 | TRBV11-1 | NA | CASSRPGVLGIGNQPQHF